This TCR beta chain was profiled in a study of vaccination and CD4 T cells after COVID-19. At the level of the study: The convalescents included six males and four females, and among them two were Hispanic while seven were Caucasian.

The study's findings and limits: There was no significant change from about 20 to 38 median reactive clonotypes.

Concerning this clonotype itself: Its antigen is unidentified.

Noted treatment: roughly 11-day PBMC culture with coronavirus spike peptide pools or control peptides (ViraFEST assay). The V and J ends lost 5 bases and 6 bases, in that order; junction bases with no gene match: 10. The CDR3 has 16 residues. Germline CDR1 SGHVS, CDR2 FQNEAQ. Cultured CD4+ T-cell DNA underwent Oncomine TCR Beta short-read sequencing. TCRdb ran MiXCR on the PCR reads and lists one entry per CDR3 protein. Seen here are about 15,000 distinct CDR3 sequences, roughly half observed once, and the top ten hold 4.9%. The sequence came from a human donor who had recovered from COVID-19. The V call is TRBV7-8, the J call TRBJ2-3; 11 bases fit TRBD2. Sequenced material: CD4+ T cells from blood, cultured in vitro, taken before SARS-CoV-2 vaccination. Here the CDR3 reads CASSPGTSGPPDTQYF. The CDR3 DNA reads as TGTGCCAGCAGCCCCGGGACTAGCGGCCCCCCGGATACGCAGTATTTT.